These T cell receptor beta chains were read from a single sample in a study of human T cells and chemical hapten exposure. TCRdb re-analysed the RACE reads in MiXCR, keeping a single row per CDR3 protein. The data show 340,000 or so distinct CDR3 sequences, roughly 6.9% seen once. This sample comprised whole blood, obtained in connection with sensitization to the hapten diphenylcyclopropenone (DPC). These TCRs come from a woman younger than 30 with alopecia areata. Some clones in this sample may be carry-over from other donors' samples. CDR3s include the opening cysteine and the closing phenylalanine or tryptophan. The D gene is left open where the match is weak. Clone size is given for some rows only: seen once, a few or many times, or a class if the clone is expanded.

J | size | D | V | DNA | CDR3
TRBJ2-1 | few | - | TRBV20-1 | TGCAGTGCTAGAGATTGGGGCATTTCCCGTTACAATGAGCAGTTCTTC | CSARDWGISRYNEQFF
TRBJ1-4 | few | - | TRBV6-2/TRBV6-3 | TGTGCCAGCAGCGCGTCCCTAATCAGGGCCGTAAATGCAACTAATGAAAAACTGTTTTTT | CASSASLIRAVNATNEKLFF
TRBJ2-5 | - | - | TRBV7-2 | TGTGCCAGCAGCGCTACGTCCCGGACCCAGTACTTC | CASSATSRTQYF
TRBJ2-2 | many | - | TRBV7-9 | TGTGCCAGCAGCTTTGCCAGGGTTAAGAAATACGACGAACCCTACACCGGGGAGCTGTTTTTT | CASSFARVKKYDEPYTGELFF
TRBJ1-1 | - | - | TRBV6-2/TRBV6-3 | TGTGCCAGCAGTTACGGTCCGGGGGGCCGGACTGAAGCTTTCTTT | CASSYGPGGRTEAFF
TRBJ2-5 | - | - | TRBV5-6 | TGTGCCAGCAGCTTGTCCTACCCTCCAGAGGGCGTCCTCCAAGAGACCCAGTACTTC | CASSLSYPPEGVLQETQYF
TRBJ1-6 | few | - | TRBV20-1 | TGCAGTGCTAGTCCGGGGAACTCCTATAATTCACCCCTCCACTTT | CSASPGNSYNSPLHF
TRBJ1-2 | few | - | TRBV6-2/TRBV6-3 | TGTGCCAGCAGTCTCAGGGGAGTCTATGGCTACACCTTC | CASSLRGVYGYTF
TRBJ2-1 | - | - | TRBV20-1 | TGCAGTGCTAAGCGGAATGAGCAGTTCTTC | CSAKRNEQFF
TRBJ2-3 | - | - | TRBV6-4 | TGTGCCAGCAGTGACAAGGGGGAAGCAGATACGCAGTATTTT | CASSDKGEADTQYF
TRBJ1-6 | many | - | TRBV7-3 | TGTGCCAGCAGCTCCCAGGGGAATTCACCCCTCCACTTT | CASSSQGNSPLHF
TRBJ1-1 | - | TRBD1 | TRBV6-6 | TGTGCCAGCAGTTCACCGGGACAGGGGAGGAACACTGAAGCTTTCTTT | CASSSPGQGRNTEAFF
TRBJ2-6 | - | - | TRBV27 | TGTGCCAGCAGTAACCCGGGACACTCTGGGGCCAACGTCCTGACTTTC | CASSNPGHSGANVLTF